The 15 T cell receptor beta chains in this list originate from one sample, sequenced in a study of blood T cell repertoires in COVID-19. TCRdb's table, derived via immunoSEQ multiplex PCR, lists solely in-frame clones and lacks some. The sample yields approximately 11,000 clones, just over 70% seen once. The sample comprised peripheral blood. These receptors were obtained from a man in his 60s with COVID-19, enrolled during active disease.

In this sample, this clone turned up a few times. This sequence joins TRBV2 and TRBJ2-5, with TRBD1 as a possible D gene (6 bases). V lost 2 bases to trimming and J lost 4 bases, with 17 bases between them. CDR3 size: 16 residues. The V gene's germline CDR1 is SNHLY and CDR2 FYNNEI. CDR3 nucleotide sequence: TGTGCCAGCAGTGAAACCATCGGACAGATCGGAGAGACCCAGTACTTC. Translation gives CASSETIGQIGETQYF.

The V call is TRBV6-5, the J call TRBJ1-5, with 9 bases matching TRBD1. CDR1 and CDR2 from the germline V gene are MNHEY and SVGAGI. The CDR3 covers 15 residues. Trimming removed 6 bases from V and 4 bases from J; junction bases left unmatched: 7. The CDR3 loop reads CASRAPGQGNQPQHF. The CDR3 DNA reads as TGTGCCAGCAGGGCTCCTGGACAGGGGAATCAGCCCCAGCATTTT.

This clone was observed once. The CDR3 DNA reads as TGTGCCAGCAAAACCGACAGGTACGAGCAGTACTTC. Translation: CASKTDRYEQYF. The rearrangement joins TRBV2 to TRBJ2-7; D possibly corresponds to TRBD1 (6 bases). In germline, CDR1 is SNHLY, CDR2 FYNNEI. CDR3 length equals 12 residues. V lost 7 bases to trimming and J lost 4 bases, with 11 bases between them.

V is TRBV27 and J is TRBJ2-1; 11 bases agree with TRBD2. The CDR3 loop spans 16 amino acids. V lost 1 base and J lost 7; bases outside the gene matches: 6. Germline loops: CDR1 MNHEY, CDR2 SMNVEV (reference sequence). For the CDR3, the DNA is TGTGCCAGCAGTTTATTGGGGACTAGCGGAGGTAATGAGCAGTTCTTC. It yields the protein CASSLLGTSGGNEQFF.

This rearrangement joins TRBV30 to TRBJ1-1, with 9 bases aligning to TRBD1. CDR1 is GTSNPN and CDR2 is SVGIG in the germline V gene (reference sequence). This CDR3 contains 12 residues. After removal of 5 bases from V and 4 bases from J, the junction contained 2 bases not matched to a gene. CDR3: CAWDRGATEAFF. The CDR3 DNA reads TGTGCCTGGGACAGGGGGGCCACTGAAGCTTTCTTT.

In regard to this clone: The same CDR3 is also encoded by other DNA sequences in this sample. This rearrangement joins TRBV18 to TRBJ1-1; D is perhaps TRBD1 (5 bases). The CDR3 consists of 14 residues. Trimming removed 1 base from V and 3 bases from J, with 9 bases in between. Germline CDR1 KGHSH, CDR2 LQKENI. The CDR3 DNA reads as TGTGCCAGCTCACCACTATCGGGGGACACTGAAGCTTTCTTT. This encodes CASSPLSGDTEAFF.

This clone came up once. The rearrangement uses TRBV4-1 and TRBJ1-5; D is unresolved. Per the germline V gene, CDR1 is MGHRA and CDR2 is YSYEKL. Trimming left V 1 base short and J 2 bases short, with 6 bases between. The CDR3 length is 14 residues. The CDR3 DNA sequence: TGCGCCAGCAGCCAAGGGGAGGGCAATCAGCCCCAGCATTTT. Translation gives CASSQGEGNQPQHF.

The chain is built from TRBV9 and TRBJ1-2; D remains unclear. Per the germline V gene, CDR1 is SGDLS and CDR2 is YYNGEE. This CDR3 contains 12 residues. The germline V and J ends were trimmed by 2 bases and 4 bases, with 6 bases remaining between them. The CDR3 nucleotides are TGTGCCAGCAGCGTCCGCAGCTATGGCTACACCTTC. Protein product: CASSVRSYGYTF.

This chain joins TRBV14 and TRBJ1-2; 7 nucleotides line up with TRBD1. The V segment lost 2 bases and the J segment 0 bases; nucleotides outside the gene matches: 3. The CDR3 is 15 residues long. Germline V CDR1 and CDR2: SGHDN, FVKESK. The CDR3 region is CASSQPGTANYGYTF. DNA of the CDR3: TGTGCCAGCAGCCAACCCGGGACAGCTAACTATGGCTACACCTTC.

This chain joins TRBV10-3 and TRBJ2-1; 8 positions agree with TRBD2. V was clipped by 1 base and J by 5 bases; unmatched bases: 7. The CDR3 runs to 16 residues. The germline CDR1 and CDR2 sequences are ENHRY and SYGVKD. CDR3 sequence: CAISEFLAGLNNEQFF. The CDR3 nucleotides are TGTGCCATCAGTGAGTTTTTAGCGGGATTGAACAATGAGCAGTTCTTC.

V is TRBV21-1 and J is TRBJ2-3; the D call in the table, TRBD2, was not verified against the DNA. TRBV21-1 is labeled a pseudogene. The CDR3 runs 15 residues. The DNA for the CDR3 is TGTGCCAGCAGCATCGGAGCGGGGACGGTGGATACGCAGTATTTT. As protein: CASSIGAGTVDTQYF.

The sample holds a few counts of this clone. The junction departs from the called germline gene at one end, perhaps through a read error. V and J are TRBV7-7 and TRBJ2-1; the match to TRBD2 covers 12 bases. CDR3 length: 17 amino acids. Germline CDR1 reads SSHAT; CDR2 reads FNYEAQ (reference sequence). In DNA form, the CDR3 reads TGTGCTAGCAGCTTAAACCCTAGCGGGAGGGCCTACAATGAGCAGTTCTTC. This codes for CASSLNPSGRAYNEQFF.

This clone was seen more than once but under ten times. The chain employs TRBV7-9 and TRBJ1-2; unclear D gene. Germline assignment: CDR1 SEHNR and CDR2 FQNEAQ (reference sequence). This CDR3 comprises 15 residues. The V gene lost 0 bases and the J gene lost 8 bases, with 16 bases spanning the gap. The CDR3 is CASSLARPSSGGYTF. CDR3 coding DNA: TGTGCCAGCAGCTTAGCGCGGCCCTCCTCCGGCGGCTACACCTTC.

This clone has a handful of counts. The chain employs TRBV7-3 and TRBJ2-1; the match to TRBD2 covers 7 bases. The CDR3 runs 15 residues. CDR1 is SGHTA and CDR2 is FQGTGA in the germline V gene. V shed 2 bases and J 5 bases; nucleotides not matched to a gene: 6. CDR3 loop: CASSLSGRRDNEQFF. DNA of the CDR3: TGTGCCAGCAGCTTATCCGGGAGGAGGGACAATGAGCAGTTCTTC.

The CDR3: CASSGWTGTGNQPQHF. The CDR3 bases are TGTGCCAGCAGCGGCTGGACAGGGACGGGCAATCAGCCCCAGCATTTT. The chain joins TRBV7-9 to TRBJ1-5, with 8 nucleotides matching TRBD1. The ends lost 5 bases at V and 2 bases at J; junction bases unmatched: 8. CDR1 SEHNR and CDR2 FQNEAQ come from the germline V gene (reference sequence). The CDR3 has 16 amino acids.